This T cell receptor beta chain was observed in a study of cytomegalovirus exposure and HLA in healthy donors (dated by TCRdb to about 2017). Background on the whole study: According to an earlier analysis of 587 of the donors, some 170 million T cells yielded over 100 million unique TCR beta sequences and 276 Gb of sequence data. In addition to the first cohort of 650 to 800 subjects, a separate validation cohort of 120 different subjects was used. Roughly five DR-DQ haplotypes were treated as single units for association and clustering because of strong linkage in the cohort. A later analysis re-analyzed previously published TCR beta repertoires from about 730 donors and added high-resolution HLA genotyping to study TCR occurrence patterns. In the later analysis, no new phenotypic data were used to find candidate immune exposures; instead, reliance was placed on TCR beta sequences and their occurrence across donors. The number of donors typed differed by locus, with roughly 620-640 for A, B, C, DRB1 and DQB1, about 500 for DQA1, some 570 for DPA1, and approximately 470 for DPB1. The study aimed to test whether signatures of past pathogen exposure could be identified by cataloging public T cell receptors. Across 300 to 500 genotyped donors of the cohort, an average of roughly 250,000 unique TCR beta nucleotide sequences per donor were sequenced, and roughly 20% of those sequences were non-productive. Donor age, sex, ethnicity and CMV serostatus were compiled together with the repertoire data. A later genetic analysis took genome-wide SNP genotypes for about 60% of the roughly 670 donors and used that subset as a discovery cohort. High-throughput TCR immunosequencing, statistical association of individual TCRs with disease status, and machine learning were combined to predict cytomegalovirus infection status. About 300 gigabases of sequencing data and some 85 million unique TCR sequences were included in an early release covering roughly 600 HLA-typed donors. HLA typing included class I and class II loci at four-digit resolution. All discovery cohort repertoires had been generated using a single sequencing platform. The study profiled the T cell repertoires of 500 to 800 subjects by immunosequencing and related them to cytomegalovirus serostatus. Among the roughly 380 genotyped donors, about 83% belonged to the genetic ancestry cluster associated with self-reported Caucasian donors. An earlier analysis of about 600 of the donors used high-throughput TCR beta sequencing to judge whether each TCR beta V gene segment behaved as functional or pseudogenic. Study-wide findings and limitations: A further reported finding was that TCR beta sequences accurately predicted the HLA-A and HLA-B alleles for most subjects in the first cohort. In an earlier analysis of approximately 590 of the donors, most TCR beta V segments appeared in productive rearrangements about 87% or about 30% of the time, broadly matching IMGT annotations. Across donors, most TCR sequences were observed very rarely, whereas some public TCRs were present in many individuals. A later analysis associated roughly 17,000 TCR beta sequences with specific HLA alleles at a false discovery rate of 0.05. Presence/absence analyses assumed roughly uniform sequencing depth across donors, an assumption that may not hold. HLA typing was unavailable for some donors at each locus, so association tests used only the typed subset. The cohort was sequenced for TCR beta chains only, and without alpha or paired-chain data the features that could be detected were limited. Linkage disequilibrium might explain the correlated functional status among segregating V segments, but an unknown experimental factor could not be ruled out. It was suggested by the authors that the approach could potentially be generalized to other disease states and immunological phenotypes. A group of highly shared sequence variants was considered likely to be a technical artifact of the sequencing pipeline. CMV serostatus was the only immune exposure information available for the cohort. Some IMGT-functional V segments, including TRBV6-2 and TRBV6-3, could not be told apart with the 87-base-pair reads, so those segments were excluded. A later analysis reported that several top co-occurrence clusters appeared linked to parvovirus B19, influenza, CMV and Epstein-Barr virus. According to a later analysis, most CMV-associated TCR beta chains appeared to be HLA-restricted, and the HLA associations seemed to be driven largely by CMV exposure. A few of the identified cytomegalovirus-associated TCR beta chains were confirmed in vitro to be specific for cytomegalovirus antigens. Because counts were too low, 15 to 20 rarely observed V segments, including chromosome 9 orphons, were excluded from the earlier analysis of around 640 of the donors. The classifier was reported to diagnose cytomegalovirus status with high specificity and sensitivity in both the original and validation cohorts. An association between a missense DCLRE1C variant and V-gene and J-gene trimming of TCR beta chains was found in a later genetic analysis and replicated in an independent cohort. In the study, some 160 TCR beta chains were listed as associated with cytomegalovirus. In a later analysis, the rate of TCR association differed among HLA loci, with DRB1 alleles having the most associated TCRs and HLA-C alleles having the fewest. According to a later genetic analysis, donors in an Asian-associated ancestry cluster had fewer N-insertions in productive TCRs than the approximately 650-donor mean. When HLA alleles, especially DR and DQ, strongly co-occurred, TCR associations were difficult to assign to individual alleles. In a later analysis, HLA-associated TCR beta chains were found to be more clonally expanded and to have lower generation probabilities than equally common non-associated chains.

To prepare the library, the immunoSEQ multiplex PCR assay was applied. For the multiplex PCR, a mixture combining 60 forward primers for TCR Vbeta segments and 13 reverse primers for TCR Jbeta segments was used. Amplification of the CDR3 region of rearranged TCR beta genes was performed with a multiplex PCR assay on genomic DNA. Amplified TCR beta libraries were sequenced as 87-base-pair reads on the Illumina HiSeq System. The authors' pipeline ran thus. In a later analysis, around 80 million unique TCR beta chains were counted across the approximately 620 repertoires, and roughly 11 million of these chains were shared by at least two donors. To remove PCR and sequencing errors, raw reads were error-corrected and collapsed into unique sequences using a nearest-neighbor algorithm that merged closely related sequences. V, D and J gene segments were assigned by aligning CDR3 sequences to IMGT reference sequences. For a sequence to be retained, a match of at least six nucleotides to both a V gene segment and a J gene segment was required. A rearrangement was called productive if the CDR3 had no stop codons and remained in frame with V and J, and every other rearrangement was called non-productive. Following IMGT convention, CDR3 was defined as the stretch from the second conserved V-encoded cysteine to the conserved J-encoded phenylalanine. In an earlier analysis of some 550 of the donors, sequences lacking an unambiguous match to a single V gene segment were excluded. An earlier analysis of 587 of the donors classified V segments as functional when productive rearrangements were above 56.7% and as segregating when the standard deviation between donors was above 5%. A statistical classification framework was built for diagnosing cytomegalovirus status from the catalog of TCR beta chain sequences. A later analysis assigned V and J genes by comparing TCR nucleotide sequences with IMGT/GENE-DB human TR gene sequences. In a later analysis, CDR3 sequences and most-parsimonious VDJ recombination scenarios were assigned using the TCRdist pipeline. In a later analysis, each TCR beta chain was defined by its CDR3 amino acid sequence together with its V-gene family, and reads lacking a unique V-gene family were excluded. A later analysis removed over 500 highly shared, low-generation-probability nucleotide sequences to deal with suspected cross-contamination and a sequencing artifact. In a later analysis, a clonal expansion index was calculated for each public chain from normalized within-repertoire ranks of inferred template counts. In a later analysis, generation probabilities were computed using a VDJ recombination model fitted to out-of-frame rearrangements, and the results were checked against IGoR. In a later analysis, hypergeometric tests were used to score TCR-TCR, TCR-HLA and TCR-CMV co-occurrence, with a repertoire-size bias correction applied to TCR pairs. A later analysis estimated false discovery rates by permuting HLA or CMV assignments 20 times. A later analysis grouped co-occurring TCRs with DBSCAN, adding TCRdist sequence similarity when clustering within HLA-allele-positive subsets. Repertoires with fewer than 30,000 or more than 120,000 public chains were left out of co-occurrence clustering, as were four to six repertoires with anomalous nucleotide sharing. TCRdb limited this immuneACCESS table to in-frame rearrangements with V and J called. A share of clones is missing; checked studies link under half to unresolved V genes, and the rest is unexplained. V, J and clone size are those of that table, while D and trimming were read from the DNA. A total of under 150,000 clones appear in this sample, around 76% of them only once. The ten largest clones capture 3.9% of the sample.

The cohort consisted of 650 to 700 healthy bone marrow donors. All cohort members were sampled while nominally healthy, although unrecorded immune exposures were likely present. The donor tested CMV seronegative, placing the donor among the roughly 340 seronegative members of the cohort. Every donor gave a peripheral blood sample, and the peripheral blood mononuclear cells from that sample were used for TCR beta sequencing. Genomic DNA was extracted from the blood cell samples with the Qiagen DNeasy Blood Extraction Kit. V loses 0 bases of germline sequence and J loses 6 bases, and the interval between the two ends is 11 bases. The germline V gene encodes CDR1 SGHVS and CDR2 FQNEAQ. From cysteine to phenylalanine, the CDR3 is 15 amino acids long. Only the CDR3 portion is preserved as DNA: 45 bases, with reading frame beginning at the first base. This clone was counted between two and nine times. Its antigen is still unknown. Per-base qualities were not stored, and no clone one base away is much larger.

The V and J genes are TRBV7-8 and TRBJ2-2, with TRBD2 tentatively as D gene (6 bases match). Input material: PBMCs. The clonotype was recovered from a man younger than 35 in good health and CMV-seronegative. This receptor carries the CDR3 CASSLAEGLAGELFF. Read as DNA, the sequence is TGTGCCAGCAGCTTAGCGGAGGGGCTGGCCGGGGAGCTGTTTTTT.